This passage covers 18 T cell receptor beta chains from one sample sequenced in a study of tissue T cells after allogeneic stem cell transplantation. Here immunoSEQ multiplex PCR was the method, and the copy in TCRdb shows in-frame clones only, minus some. This table has some 48,000 clones, nearly 75% appearing once. Sequencing used sorted cells pooled from one or two spleens. The receptors here all came from a pool of C57BL/6 mice in good health.

Comments on this clone: Gene names refer to mouse genes. The CDR3 end is not reached by the read, which stops 1 residue before it; the germline J gene fills it in. The J gene is TRBJ1-4, the V gene TRBV1, with unresolved D. Looked up from germline, CDR1 is NSQYPW and CDR2 is LRSPGD (reference sequence). The germline V and J ends were trimmed by 2 bases and 6 bases, with 4 bases remaining between them. This CDR3 is 12 amino acids long. The CDR3 region is CTCSAQDERLFF. The DNA read from the CDR3 is TGCACCTGCAGTGCACAGGACGAAAGATTATTT.

Regarding this clone: These gene names are mouse names. The CDR3 loop is CASSGDYEQYF. CDR3 DNA, as far as it was read: TGTGCCAGCAGTGGAGATTATGAACAGTAC. This rearrangement joins TRBV13-1 to TRBJ2-7; no definite D call. The observed sequence ends 1 residue before the CDR3 terminus, with the missing tail filled in from the germline J gene. The ends were cut back, 3 bases at V and 4 bases at J, with 5 bases in the middle. Germline lookup yields CDR1 NSHNY and CDR2 SYGAGN. This CDR3 comprises 11 residues.

Note on this clone: Gene names refer to mouse genes. The DNA ends 1 residue before the CDR3 does, and the rest of the CDR3 is filled in from the germline J gene. The chain is built from TRBV1 and TRBJ1-1, with D perhaps matching TRBD1 (5 bases). Trimming shortened V by 4 bases and J by 0 bases, and 9 bases separated the two germline ends. The germline V gene has CDR1 NSQYPW and CDR2 LRSPGD (reference sequence). CDR3 size: 14 residues. CDR3 loop: CTCSESGANTEVFF. The part of the CDR3 DNA that was read is TGCACCTGCAGTGAGTCGGGGGCAAACACAGAAGTCTTC.

With regard to this clone: Mouse gene names and germline throughout. Read data end 1 residue before the CDR3 end; the end is taken from the germline J gene. The chain employs TRBV3 and TRBJ1-3, with D perhaps TRBD1 (5 bases). The CDR3 extends over 12 amino acids. The V end lost 5 bases, the J end lost 7 bases, and 9 bases lay between the germline ends. The V gene's germline CDR1 is SNHLY and CDR2 FYNGKV (reference sequence). CDR3 residues: CASSPSGNTLYF. The part of the CDR3 DNA that was read is TGTGCCAGCAGCCCTTCAGGGAATACGCTCTAT.

This clone was seen a handful of times. The gene names given are mouse names. The observed sequence ends 1 residue before the CDR3 terminus, with the missing tail filled in from the germline J gene. V gene TRBV16 combines with J gene TRBJ2-7; 9 nucleotides match TRBD2. This CDR3 region has 15 residues. After removal of 0 bases from V and 6 bases from J, the junction contained 6 bases not matched to a gene. Germline V gives CDR1 SGHSA, CDR2 FRNQAP. The CDR3 loop is CASSLDPWGGREQYF. CDR3 bases read: TGTGCAAGCAGCTTAGATCCCTGGGGGGGACGTGAACAGTAC.

Of note for this clone: The genes are named according to mouse. The read stops 1 residue short of the end of the CDR3; the missing end is completed from the germline J gene. The rearrangement joins TRBV12-1 to TRBJ2-7; TRBD1 matches 9 bases. V was pared by 4 bases and J by 4 bases, with 4 bases of the junction left unmatched. Germline V gene lookup returns CDR1 SGHSN and CDR2 HYEKVE. This CDR3 contains 13 residues. The covered CDR3 bases are TGTGCCAGCTCCGCCGGGACAGGGTATGAACAGTAC. Translation: CASSAGTGYEQY. The CDR3 reads in full as CASSAGTGYEQYF.

Note on this clone: Germline and genes: mouse. Sequencing ends 1 residue short of the CDR3 end; the germline J gene provides the rest. V and J are TRBV13-1 and TRBJ2-1; D is possibly TRBD2 (7 bases). CDR1 and CDR2 (germline): NSHNY, SYGAGN. This CDR3 contains 16 residues. The germline V and J ends were trimmed by 1 base and 0 bases, with 11 bases remaining between them. The CDR3 sequence: CASSDRGAYNYAEQFF. The covered CDR3 bases are TGTGCCAGCAGTGATCGGGGGGCGTATAACTATGCTGAGCAGTTC.

As to this clone: All gene names here are mouse names. The read ends 1 residue shy of where the CDR3 ends; the end is completed using the germline J gene. The chain has TRBV13-2 and TRBJ1-1; tentatively, D is TRBD1 (6 bases). Germline CDR1 reads NNHNN; CDR2 reads SYGAGS (reference sequence). CDR3 size: 16 residues. Trimming removed 0 bases at V and 0 bases at J, with 12 bases between. Incomplete CDR3 DNA: TGTGCCAGCGGTGATGCCCAGGGGCGATCAAACACAGAAGTCTTC. This gives the protein CASGDAQGRSNTEVF. The entire CDR3 protein is CASGDAQGRSNTEVFF.

Remarks on this clone: These gene names are mouse names. The read comes to an end 1 residue before the CDR3 does, leaving the germline J gene to fill in the end. The chain couples TRBV19 to TRBJ2-7, with D perhaps matching TRBD1 or TRBD2 (5 bases each). The CDR3 loop spans 14 amino acids. V lost 1 base and J 0 bases, leaving 8 bases between the germline ends. Per the germline V gene, CDR1 is FNHDT and CDR2 is SITEND (reference sequence). The sequenced CDR3 bases are TGTGCCAGCAGTATATTCGGGGGCTCCTATGAACAGTAC. Translated: CASSIFGGSYEQY. The CDR3 reads in full as CASSIFGGSYEQYF.

As for this clone: Germline and genes here are mouse. Sequencing ends 1 residue short of the CDR3 end; the germline J gene provides the rest. V gene TRBV31 combines with J gene TRBJ2-7, with TRBD2 matching 11 bases. Losses at the gene ends were 7 bases for V and 4 bases for J; bases not matched to a gene: 3. The CDR3 totals 12 residues. CDR1 is GKSSPN and CDR2 is SITVG in the germline V gene. The CDR3 region is CALTGGVYEQYF. The sequenced CDR3 bases are TGTGCCTTGACTGGGGGGGTTTATGAACAGTAC.

In regard to this clone: Gene names and germline match the mouse. The CDR3 end falls 1 residue outside the read, so it is completed with the germline J gene. This chain connects TRBV4 to TRBJ2-5; 8 positions match TRBD2. CDR1 is LGHDT and CDR2 is YNNKQL in the germline V gene (reference sequence). The V gene end was trimmed by 3 bases and the J gene end by 3 bases; junction bases not matched to a gene: 2. The CDR3 covers 14 residues. The CDR3 DNA, read in part, is TGTGCCAGCAGCTACGGACTGGGACAAGACACCCAGTAC. Protein: CASSYGLGQDTQY. The whole CDR3 sequence is CASSYGLGQDTQYF.

A note on this clone: Mouse germline and gene names are used. The read stops 1 residue short of the end of the CDR3; the missing end is completed from the germline J gene. This sample includes further DNA sequences coding for the same CDR3. The chain couples TRBV13-2 to TRBJ1-2; tentatively, D is TRBD1 (5 bases). The ends were cut back, 2 bases at V and 2 bases at J, with 10 bases in the middle. This CDR3 has 14 residues. The germline gives CDR1 NNHNN, CDR2 SYGAGS (reference sequence). The sequenced CDR3 bases are TGTGCCAGCGGTGAGCCGGGGGGGAACTCCGACTACACC. Amino acid sequence: CASGEPGGNSDYT. The CDR3 in its entirety is CASGEPGGNSDYTF.

This clone has just one count. The genes are named according to mouse. CDR3 bases read: TGTGCCAGCAGTAACTGGGGGGGTCAAAACACCTTGTAC. This gives the protein CASSNWGGQNTLY. The complete CDR3 sequence is CASSNWGGQNTLYF. The chain employs TRBV19 and TRBJ2-4; 9 bases match TRBD2. The read gets to within 1 residue of the CDR3 end, and the germline J gene fills in the rest. CDR3 size: 14 residues. Trimming took 3 bases from V and 1 from J; bases not matched to a gene: 0. Germline CDR1 is FNHDT and CDR2 is SITEND (reference sequence).

A remark on this clone: Gene names and germline refer to mouse. The CDR3 is cut off 1 residue early in the read; its end comes from the germline J gene. J is TRBJ1-6 and V is TRBV5; D remains unclear. TRBJ1-6 is an open reading frame, and its role is uncertain. This CDR3 spans 13 amino acids. The V gene lost 0 bases and the J gene lost 5 bases, with 2 bases spanning the gap. Looked up from germline, CDR1 is LGHNA and CDR2 is YNLKQL (reference sequence). The CDR3 sequence is CASSQENNSPLYF. CDR3 DNA, as far as it was read: TGTGCCAGCAGCCAAGAGAATAATTCGCCCCTCTAC.

This clone turned up a few times. The germline and genes are mouse ones. The read falls 1 residue short of the CDR3 end, and the missing part is taken from the germline J gene. The V gene is TRBV13-1, the J gene TRBJ2-7, with 11 positions matching TRBD2. CDR3 size: 13 residues. Germline trimming cut 4 bases from V and 7 bases from J; bases unmatched to any gene: 4. Germline CDR1 is NSHNY and CDR2 is SYGAGN. Incomplete CDR3 DNA: TGTGCCAGCAGTCCGGACTGGGGGGAAGAACAGTAC. Translation gives CASSPDWGEEQY. The whole CDR3 is CASSPDWGEEQYF.

In the case of this clone: Genes and germline are mouse. The read ends 1 residue before the CDR3 terminus; that terminus is restored from the germline J gene. The V gene is TRBV13-3, the J gene TRBJ2-1; D is possibly TRBD1 or TRBD2 (5 bases each). The V end lost 5 bases, the J end lost 2 bases, and 14 bases lay between the germline ends. Germline V gene lookup returns CDR1 NNHDY and CDR2 SYVADS. This CDR3 contains 15 residues. Partial CDR3 DNA: TGTGCCAGCAGCCCCCTTGGGGCGCACTATGCTGAGCAGTTC. It translates to CASSPLGAHYAEQF. The whole CDR3 protein reads CASSPLGAHYAEQFF.

Comment on this clone: The genes are named according to mouse. The CDR3 end is not reached by the read, which stops 1 residue before it; the germline J gene fills it in. The rearrangement links TRBV3 to TRBJ2-2, with 11 bases matching TRBD2. The CDR3 consists of 16 residues. The junction had 4 bases not matched to a gene; V was cut back by 5 bases and J by 2 bases. Germline V gene data show CDR1 as SNHLY and CDR2 as FYNGKV (reference sequence). CDR3 residues: CASSLDWGGNTGQLYF. The CDR3 DNA, read in part, is TGTGCCAGCAGCCTCGACTGGGGGGGGAACACCGGGCAGCTCTAC.

This clone was seen more than once but under ten times. The gene symbols are mouse symbols. The CDR3 extends 1 residue past the end of the read, so its final part is completed from the germline J gene. The chain combines TRBV29 with TRBJ1-2, with TRBD1 matching 9 bases. The CDR3 length is 13 residues. V was pared by 7 bases and J by 2 bases, with 2 bases of the junction left unmatched. CDR1 and CDR2 (germline): MSHET, SYDVDS. The sequenced CDR3 bases are TGTGCTAGCACAGGACAGGGGAACTCCGACTACACC. This translates into CASTGQGNSDYT. The full CDR3 reads CASTGQGNSDYTF.